This T cell receptor beta chain derives from a study of shared clonotypes between healthy human individuals. Only in-frame clones appear in the TCRdb table, and some are missing; sequencing was by immunoSEQ multiplex PCR. The data hold around 450,000 clones, with around 75% observed a single time. CDR3 length: 16 residues. Germline V lookup: CDR1 LGHNA, CDR2 YNFKEQ. V gave up 1 base and J gave up 1 base, with 12 bases separating them. General study findings and limits: The authors expected sequencing depth to affect clonotype sharing among donors.

This clone was recorded a few times. No antigen is known for it. The source material was PBMCs. The V call is TRBV4-2, the J call TRBJ2-3, with D maybe TRBD1 (5 bases). The receptor comes from a woman between 40 and 55 years old in good health. Some clones in this sample may be carry-over from other donors' samples. CDR3 region: CASSQGGSQRTDTQYF. CDR3 bases: TGTGCCAGCAGCCAAGGGGGCTCCCAACGCACAGATACGCAGTATTTT.